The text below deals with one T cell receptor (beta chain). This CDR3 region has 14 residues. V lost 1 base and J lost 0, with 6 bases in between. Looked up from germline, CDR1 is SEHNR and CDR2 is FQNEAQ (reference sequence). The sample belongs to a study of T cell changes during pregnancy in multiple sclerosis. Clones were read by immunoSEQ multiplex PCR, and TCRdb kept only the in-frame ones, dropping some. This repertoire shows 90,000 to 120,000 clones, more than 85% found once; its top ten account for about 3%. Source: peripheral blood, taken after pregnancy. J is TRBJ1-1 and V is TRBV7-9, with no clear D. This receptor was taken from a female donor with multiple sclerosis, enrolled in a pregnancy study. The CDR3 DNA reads TGTGCCAGCAGCTTAGACAGCATGAACACTGAAGCTTTCTTT. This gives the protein CASSLDSMNTEAFF.